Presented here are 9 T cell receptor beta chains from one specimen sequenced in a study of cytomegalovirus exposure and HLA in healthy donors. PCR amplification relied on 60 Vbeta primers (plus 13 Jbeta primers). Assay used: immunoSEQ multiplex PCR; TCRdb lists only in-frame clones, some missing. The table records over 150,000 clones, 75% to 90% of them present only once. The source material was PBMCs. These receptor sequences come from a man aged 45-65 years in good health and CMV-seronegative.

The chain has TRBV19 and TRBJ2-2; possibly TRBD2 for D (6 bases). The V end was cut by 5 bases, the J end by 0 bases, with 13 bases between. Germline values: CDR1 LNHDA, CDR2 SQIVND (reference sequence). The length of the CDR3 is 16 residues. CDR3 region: CASSFLLASNTGELFF. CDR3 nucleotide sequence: TGTGCCAGTAGTTTTTTACTAGCTTCGAACACCGGGGAGCTGTTTTTT. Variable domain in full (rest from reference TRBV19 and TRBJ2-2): DGGITQSPKYLFRKEGQNVTLSCEQNLNHDAMYWYRQDPGQGLRLIYYSQIVNDFQKGDIAEGYSVSREKKESFPLTVTSAQKNPTAFYLCASSFLLASNTGELFFGEGSRLTVL.

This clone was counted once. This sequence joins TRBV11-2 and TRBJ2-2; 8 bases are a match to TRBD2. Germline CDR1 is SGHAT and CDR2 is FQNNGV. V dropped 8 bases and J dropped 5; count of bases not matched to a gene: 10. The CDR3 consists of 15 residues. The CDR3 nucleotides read TGTGCCAGCGTACCGACTAGCGTAGGGACCGGGGAGCTGTTTTTT. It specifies CASVPTSVGTGELFF.

DNA for the CDR3: TGTGCCAGCAGCTTACTTGGGACAGGGTTAAAAGCTTTCTTT. Its translation is CASSLLGTGLKAFF. The chain couples TRBV5-6 to TRBJ1-1, with TRBD1 identical over 9 bases. Germline CDR1 SGHDT, CDR2 YYEEEE. CDR3 length: 14 amino acids. Trimming at V came to 2 bases and at J to 9 bases, leaving 8 bases not matched to a gene.

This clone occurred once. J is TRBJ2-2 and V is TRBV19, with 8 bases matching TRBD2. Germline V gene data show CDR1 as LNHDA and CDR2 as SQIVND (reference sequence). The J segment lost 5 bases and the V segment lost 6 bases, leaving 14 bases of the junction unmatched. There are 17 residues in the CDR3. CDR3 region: CASSEGARSGRTGELFF. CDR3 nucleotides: TGTGCCAGTAGCGAGGGTGCTCGAAGCGGGAGAACCGGGGAGCTGTTTTTT.

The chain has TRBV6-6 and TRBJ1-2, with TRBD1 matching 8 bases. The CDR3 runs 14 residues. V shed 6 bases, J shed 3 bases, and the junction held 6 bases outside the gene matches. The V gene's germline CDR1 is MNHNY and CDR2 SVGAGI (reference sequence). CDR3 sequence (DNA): TGTGCCAGCAGGAGACAGGGGACGGACTATGGCTACACCTTC. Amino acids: CASRRQGTDYGYTF.

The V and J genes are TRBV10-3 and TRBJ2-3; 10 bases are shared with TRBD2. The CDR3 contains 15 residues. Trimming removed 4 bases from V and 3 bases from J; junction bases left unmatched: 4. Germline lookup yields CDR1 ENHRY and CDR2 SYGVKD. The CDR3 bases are TGTGCCATCAGTGCCGGGACTAGCGAGACAGATACGCAGTATTTT. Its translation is CAISAGTSETDTQYF.

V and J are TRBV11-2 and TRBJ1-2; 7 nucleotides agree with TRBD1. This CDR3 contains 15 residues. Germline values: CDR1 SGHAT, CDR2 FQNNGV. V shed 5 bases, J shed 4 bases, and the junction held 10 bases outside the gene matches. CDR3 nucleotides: TGTGCCAGCAGCCCTTTCCGGACAGGCGGCTATGGCTACACCTTC. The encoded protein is CASSPFRTGGYGYTF.

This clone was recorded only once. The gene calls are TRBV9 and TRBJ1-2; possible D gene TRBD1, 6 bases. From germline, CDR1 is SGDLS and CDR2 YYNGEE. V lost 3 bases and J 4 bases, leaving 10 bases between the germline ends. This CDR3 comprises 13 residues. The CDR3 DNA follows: TGTGCCAGCAGCGGTGAAGGGGGCTATGGCTACACCTTC. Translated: CASSGEGGYGYTF.

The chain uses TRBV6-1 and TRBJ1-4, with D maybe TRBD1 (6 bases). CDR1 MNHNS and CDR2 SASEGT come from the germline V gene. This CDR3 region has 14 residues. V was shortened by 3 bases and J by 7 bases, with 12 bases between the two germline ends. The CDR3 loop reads CASSDGTSTEKLFF. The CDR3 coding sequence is TGTGCCAGCAGTGACGGGACATCGACTGAAAAACTGTTTTTT.